This T cell receptor (beta chain) stems from a study of blood T cell repertoires in COVID-19. Sequencing was performed with immunoSEQ multiplex PCR; in TCRdb, only in-frame clones are kept and a portion is missing. The repertoire holds about 170,000 clones, with approximately 91% as singletons. The sample comprised peripheral blood. This sequence was found in a man aged 18 to 35 with COVID-19, enrolled during active disease.

Here the CDR3 DNA reads TGTGCCACCCAAGGGACAGCTATTGAGACCCAGTACTTC. Its translation is CATQGTAIETQYF. The J gene is TRBJ2-5, the V gene TRBV6-5; 7 positions match TRBD1. The CDR3 is 13 amino acids. V was clipped by 10 bases and J by 5 bases; unmatched bases: 10. Germline V gene lookup returns CDR1 MNHEY and CDR2 SVGAGI.